This T cell receptor beta chain was retrieved from a study of T cells after yellow fever vaccination. General study results and limits: A limited proportion of clonotypes was detected within both the CD4 and CD8 compartments.

Notes on this clonotype: Its target is unknown.

A single record per CDR3 protein comes from TCRdb applying MiXCR to the 5' RACE reads. Counted here are hundreds of thousands of distinct CDR3 sequences, 5.2% occurring once; the ten biggest clones make up about 3.5%. The V and J ends lost 4 bases and 2 bases, in that order; junction bases with no gene match: 8. The germline V gene encodes CDR1 SGHRS and CDR2 YFSETQ. The CDR3 loop spans 15 amino acids. The genes are TRBV5-1 and TRBJ1-1, with TRBD1 identical over 7 bases. The specimen was CD4+ T cells sorted from PBMCs, collected on the day of the yellow fever booster vaccination. The origin of this receptor is a man between 18 and 35 years old who received the YFV17D yellow fever vaccine. CDR3 in amino acids: CASSPGDRANTEAFF. The CDR3 bases are TGCGCCAGCAGCCCGGGCGACAGGGCAAACACTGAAGCTTTCTTT.